These T cell receptor beta chains were read from a single sample in a study of blood T cell repertoires in COVID-19. Sequencing was performed with immunoSEQ multiplex PCR; in TCRdb, only in-frame clones are kept and a portion is missing. The sample includes roughly 200,000 clones, around 90% of them seen just once. Sequenced input: peripheral blood. The receptor set was obtained from a man in his fifties or sixties with active or convalescent COVID-19. The conserved cysteine and the conserved F or W are not part of the CDR3 here.

TRBJ1-1	TRBV29-1	SVVLHRVNTEAF
TRBJ2-7	TRBV2	ASIGTGDGYEQY
TRBJ2-2	TRBV18	ASSSVGGATTGELF
TRBJ2-1	TRBV3-1/TRBV3-2	ASSPLSREQF
TRBJ2-5	TRBV6-2/TRBV6-3	ASSLLALQETQY
TRBJ1-2	TRBV5-1	ASSQGTGDGYT
TRBJ1-1	TRBV10-3	AISETTGNTEAF
TRBJ2-5	TRBV5-3	ARSLRDRGVRTQETQY
TRBJ1-6	TRBV21-1	ASNTFDRDSYNSPLH
TRBJ2-3	TRBV7-2	ASSLGLAGDLDTQY
TRBJ2-5	TRBV7-9	ASSLRGEETQY
TRBJ1-3	TRBV13	ASRVRSGNTIY
TRBJ2-7	TRBV30	AWSVQGYEQY
TRBJ2-6	TRBV3-1/TRBV3-2	ASTSVPSGANVLT
TRBJ2-3	TRBV3-1/TRBV3-2	ASSPSGGAGDTQY
TRBJ1-2	TRBV5-1	ASSFGQGGYT
TRBJ2-5	TRBV18	ASSPLRGGQETQY
TRBJ2-3	TRBV9	ASKRALQAPDTQY
TRBJ1-5	TRBV30	AWSVGQYSNQPQH
TRBJ1-2	TRBV11-2	ASSPGQARGYGYT
TRBJ1-2	TRBV5-1	ASSLEGPVEVNYGYT
TRBJ1-5	TRBV5-4	ASSLVVLTVQLNQPQH
TRBJ1-1	TRBV18	ASSRTENTEAF
TRBJ1-2	TRBV10-2	ASGDGNYGYT
TRBJ1-3	TRBV7-6	ASSLAGGSSGNTIY
TRBJ1-2	TRBV30	AWSVNLGYT
TRBJ1-4	TRBV7-9	ASSLGGGSNEKLF
TRBJ1-1	TRBV19	ASSIGGVNTEAF
TRBJ1-1	TRBV5-1	ASSTAQGTGTEAF
TRBJ1-1	TRBV5-5	ASSLRQGLNTEAF
TRBJ2-7	TRBV6-5	ASREGPSSYEQY
TRBJ2-2	TRBV6-5	ASNLGGAGTGELF
TRBJ2-7	TRBV5-1	ASSLVHYEQY
TRBJ2-7	TRBV3-1/TRBV3-2	ASSQFSWDRGYYEQY
TRBJ2-7	TRBV14	ASSPHGAGEQY
TRBJ1-1	TRBV19	ASTEGRGVNTEAF
TRBJ2-4	TRBV6-1	ASSETGGRNIQY
TRBJ1-5	TRBV21-1	ASSKGRQDSNQPQH
TRBJ1-5	TRBV7-3	ASSFVSRRSTH
TRBJ2-1	TRBV11-2	ASSLEAHAYNEQF
TRBJ1-3	TRBV6-1	ASSEQNSGNTIY
TRBJ1-2	TRBV5-5	ASSSFSDRGGYT
TRBJ2-1	TRBV5-1	ASSVTSNEQF
TRBJ2-2	TRBV5-1	ASSATGTGELF
TRBJ1-5	TRBV2	ASSLQGNGQPQH
TRBJ1-2	TRBV30	AWSVLKGYT
TRBJ2-3	TRBV9	ASSVHPRAGGDTQY
TRBJ2-7	TRBV7-9	ASSGTGTGLYEQY
TRBJ1-5	TRBV20-1	SASTGAGQPQH
TRBJ2-7	TRBV5-1	ASSWMTSGVGEQY